Detailed here is one TCR beta chain. Its target antigen remains unknown. Base quality data are lacking; no much larger clone is found one base away. The immunoSEQ Assay, a bias-controlled multiplex PCR, was used to amplify TCRbeta CDR3 regions from genomic DNA. From the authors' description of their analysis: The number of nucleated cells in each sample was estimated by amplification of reference gene primers within the assay. Sequence reads were collapsed and filtered to measure the absolute abundance of every unique TCRbeta CDR3 rearrangement. For each sample, productive Simpson clonality was calculated as the square root of Simpson's diversity index over productive rearrangements. TCRdb re-hosts the immuneACCESS table, in-frame sequences only. Its copies lack some clones; in the studies checked, an unresolved V gene accounts for under half of them, and the cause for the rest is not known. V, J and clone size are taken as reported in that table, and D and trimming were inferred from the DNA itself. The sample table contains fewer than 150,000 clones; only one count was recorded for about nine tenths of them. Clones ranked in the top ten supply about 11% of the sample.

The data originate from a study of blood T cell repertoires in COVID-19 (dated by TCRdb to between 2020 and 2021). Looking at the study overall: Samples from collaborators originated in the United States, Italy and Spain and spanned both the acute and convalescent phases of COVID-19. The prospective study material was composed of cDNA or gDNA derived from T cells, B-cell-depleted T cells, or PBMCs. Deeply sampled blood TCRbeta repertoires from subjects exposed to, actively infected with, or recovered from COVID-19 were included in the dataset. The repertoires were made available in a free public database intended to serve as a resource for research on the immune response to SARS-CoV-2. Samples came from the ongoing ImmuneRACE study (first 160 participants) plus 1,254 subjects from 6 global collaborators. Nearly every sample came with metadata listing a de-identified subject ID, COVID-19 status, age in years and sex. Where available, HLA class I and class II types were obtained from metadata supplied by the sample provider rather than from assay-based typing.

As encoded in the germline V gene, CDR1 is SGDLS while CDR2 is YYNGEE. V gives up 5 bases and J gives up 0 bases, and the segment between their germline ends measures 12 bases. The CDR3 runs 15 residues from the cysteine to the phenylalanine. Only CDR3 DNA is held: 45 bases, read in frame from base 1. The collaborating institutions used their own protocols to collect whole blood in K2EDTA tubes. For TCRbeta analysis, collaborators shipped samples as frozen whole blood, isolated PBMCs, or DNA extracted from either of those sample types. On the study overall, not on this receptor specifically: Clinical and demographic metadata were provided uncurated, with the amount varying by source and participant.

Sequencing was carried out using peripheral blood. The receptor chain draws on TRBV9 and TRBJ1-3, and the D gene may be TRBD1, 6 bases matching. This sequence originates from a woman aged 80 or over with acute or convalescent COVID-19. The DNA sequence follows: TGTGCCAGCAGTACTGGGACACACTCTGGAAACACCATATATTTT. Protein translation: CASSTGTHSGNTIYF.